Here is one TCR beta chain with its context. V lost 2 bases and J 6 bases, leaving 8 bases between the germline ends. CDR3 length equals 13 residues. In germline, CDR1 is SGHDT, CDR2 YYEEEE. This entry is derived from a study of blood T cell repertoires in COVID-19. Study-wide background: COVID-19 samples from acute and convalescent phases originated in the United States, Italy and Spain. In each case, the material was cDNA or gDNA derived from T cells, B-cell-depleted T cells, or PBMCs.

Method: immunoSEQ multiplex PCR; TCRdb's copy keeps in-frame clones and lacks some. Of about 270,000 clones listed, just under 90% are singletons. The chain joins TRBV5-6 to TRBJ1-4; D is undetermined. The sample consisted of PBMCs or T cells enriched from blood (not recorded which). The receptor's source is a woman aged 25 to 39 with acute COVID-19. The CDR3 sequence is CASSLDWDEKLFF. For the CDR3, the DNA is TGTGCCAGCAGCTTAGACTGGGATGAAAAACTGTTTTTT.